The TCR beta chain described here comes from a study of blood T cell repertoires in COVID-19. In the source study's methods: Reference gene primer amplification in the assay estimated nucleated cell counts. Sequenced by immunoSEQ multiplex PCR; TCRdb stores in-frame clones only, minus some. The V and J calls and clone size were taken over from that table, and D and trimming were inferred from the DNA. The table includes under 250,000 clones, approximately 86% detected once. This clone was detected once. The TCR originated in a woman aged 55 to 70 who had recovered from COVID-19. The sample was peripheral blood.

In DNA, the CDR3 is TGCGCCAGCAGCCAAGGGGGCGCTTCGACTCTTGGAAACACCATATATTTT. Its protein is CASSQGGASTLGNTIYF. The rearrangement links TRBV4-3 to TRBJ1-3, with a tentative D call TRBD1 (5 bases). Trimming left V 1 base short and J 3 bases short, with 16 bases between. Germline V lookup: CDR1 LGHNA, CDR2 YSLEER. The CDR3 consists of 17 residues.